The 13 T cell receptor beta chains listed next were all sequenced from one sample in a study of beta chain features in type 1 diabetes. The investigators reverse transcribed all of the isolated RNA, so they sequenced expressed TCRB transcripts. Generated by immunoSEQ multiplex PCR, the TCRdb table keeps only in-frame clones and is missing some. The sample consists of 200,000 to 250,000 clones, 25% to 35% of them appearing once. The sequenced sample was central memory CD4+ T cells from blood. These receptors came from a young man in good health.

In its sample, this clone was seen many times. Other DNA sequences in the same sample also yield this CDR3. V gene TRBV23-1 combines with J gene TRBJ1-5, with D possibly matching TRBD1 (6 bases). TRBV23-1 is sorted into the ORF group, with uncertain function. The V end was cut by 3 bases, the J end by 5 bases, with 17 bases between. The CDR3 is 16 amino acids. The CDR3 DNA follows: TGCGCCAGCAGTCAGCTAACAGGGACGGTGCATCAGCCCCAGCATTTT. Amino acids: CASSQLTGTVHQPQHF.

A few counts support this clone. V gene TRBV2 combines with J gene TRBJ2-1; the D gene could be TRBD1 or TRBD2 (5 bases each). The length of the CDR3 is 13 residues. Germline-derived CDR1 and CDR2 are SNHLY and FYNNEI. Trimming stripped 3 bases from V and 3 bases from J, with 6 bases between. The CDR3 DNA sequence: TGTGCCAGCAGTGAGGGGGACTACAATGAGCAGTTCTTC. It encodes CASSEGDYNEQFF. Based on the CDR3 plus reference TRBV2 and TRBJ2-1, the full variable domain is EPEVTQTPSHQVTQMGQEVILRCVPISNHLYFYWYRQILGQKVEFLVSFYNNEISEKSEIFDDQFSVERPDGSNFTLKIRSTKLEDSAMYFCASSEGDYNEQFFGPGTRLTVL.

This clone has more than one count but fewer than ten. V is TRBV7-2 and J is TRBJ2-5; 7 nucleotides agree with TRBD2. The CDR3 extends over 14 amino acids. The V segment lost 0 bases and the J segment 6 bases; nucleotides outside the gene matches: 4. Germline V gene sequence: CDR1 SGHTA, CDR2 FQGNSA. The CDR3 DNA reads TGTGCCAGCAGCTTAGCCGGGAGCGGGAAGACCCAGTACTTC. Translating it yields CASSLAGSGKTQYF.

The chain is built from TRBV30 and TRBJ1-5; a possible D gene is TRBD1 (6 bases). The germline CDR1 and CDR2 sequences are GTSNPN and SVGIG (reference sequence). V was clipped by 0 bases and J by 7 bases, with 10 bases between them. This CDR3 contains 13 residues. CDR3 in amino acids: CAWSVQGYQPQHF. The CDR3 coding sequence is TGTGCCTGGAGTGTACAGGGATACCAGCCCCAGCATTTT.

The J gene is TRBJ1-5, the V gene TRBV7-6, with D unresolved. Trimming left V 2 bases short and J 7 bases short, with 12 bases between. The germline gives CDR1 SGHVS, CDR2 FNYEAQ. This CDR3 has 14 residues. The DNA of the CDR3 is TGTGCCAGCAGCTTATCCCTACGGGGACAGCCCCAGCATTTT. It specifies CASSLSLRGQPQHF.

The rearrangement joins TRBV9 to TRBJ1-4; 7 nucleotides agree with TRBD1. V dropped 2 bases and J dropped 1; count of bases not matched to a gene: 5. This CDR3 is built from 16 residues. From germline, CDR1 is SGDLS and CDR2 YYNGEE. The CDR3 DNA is TGTGCCAGCAGCGTCCTCACAGGGGAAACTAATGAAAAACTGTTTTTT. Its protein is CASSVLTGETNEKLFF.

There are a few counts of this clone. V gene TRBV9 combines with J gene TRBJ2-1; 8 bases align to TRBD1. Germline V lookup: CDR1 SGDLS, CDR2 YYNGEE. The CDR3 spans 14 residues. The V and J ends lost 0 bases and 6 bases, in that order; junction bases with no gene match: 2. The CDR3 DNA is TGTGCCAGCAGCGTAGACACAGGGGGCAATGAGCAGTTCTTC. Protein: CASSVDTGGNEQFF.

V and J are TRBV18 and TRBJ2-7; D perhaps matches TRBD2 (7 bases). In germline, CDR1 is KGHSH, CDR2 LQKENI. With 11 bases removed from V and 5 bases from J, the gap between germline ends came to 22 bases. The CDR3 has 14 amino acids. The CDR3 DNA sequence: TGTGCCGCCGCCCCGGGGGGCGGGAGAAACGAGCAGTACTTC. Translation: CAAAPGGGRNEQYF. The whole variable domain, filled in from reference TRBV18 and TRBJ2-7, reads NAGVMQNPRHLVRRRGQEARLRCSPMKGHSHVYWYRQLPEEGLKFMVYLQKENIIDESGMPKERFSAEFPKEGPSILRIQQVVRGDSAAYFCAAAPGGGRNEQYFGPGTRLTVT.

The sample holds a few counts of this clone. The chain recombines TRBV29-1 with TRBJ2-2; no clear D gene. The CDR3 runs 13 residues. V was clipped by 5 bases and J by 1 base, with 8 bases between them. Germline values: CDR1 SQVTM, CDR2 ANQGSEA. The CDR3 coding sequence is TGCAGCGTTCGATCAGGGAACACCGGGGAGCTGTTTTTT. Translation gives CSVRSGNTGELFF.

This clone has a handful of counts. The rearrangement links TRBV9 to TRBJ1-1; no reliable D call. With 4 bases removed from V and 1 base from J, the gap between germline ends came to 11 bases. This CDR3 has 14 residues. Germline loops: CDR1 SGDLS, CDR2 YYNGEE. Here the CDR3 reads CASSLRAENTEAFF. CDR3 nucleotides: TGTGCCAGCAGCCTGCGGGCCGAGAACACTGAAGCTTTCTTT.

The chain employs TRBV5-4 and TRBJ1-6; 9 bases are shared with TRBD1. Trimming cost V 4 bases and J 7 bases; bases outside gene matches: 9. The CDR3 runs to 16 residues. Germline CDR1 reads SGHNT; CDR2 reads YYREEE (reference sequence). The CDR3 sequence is CASSIRTGEGNSPLHF. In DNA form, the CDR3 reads TGTGCCAGCAGCATCCGGACAGGGGAGGGGAATTCACCCCTCCACTTT. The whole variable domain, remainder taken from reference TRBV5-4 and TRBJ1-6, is ETGVTQSPTHLIKTRGQQVTLRCSSQSGHNTVSWYQQALGQGPQFIFQYYREEENGRGNFPPRFSGLQFPNYSSELNVNALELDDSALYLCASSIRTGEGNSPLHFGNGTRLTVT.

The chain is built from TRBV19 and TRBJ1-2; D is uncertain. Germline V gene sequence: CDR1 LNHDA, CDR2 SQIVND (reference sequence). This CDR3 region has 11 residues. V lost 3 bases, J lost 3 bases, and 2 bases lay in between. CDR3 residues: CASSMDYGYTF. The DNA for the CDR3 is TGTGCCAGTAGTATGGACTATGGCTACACCTTC.

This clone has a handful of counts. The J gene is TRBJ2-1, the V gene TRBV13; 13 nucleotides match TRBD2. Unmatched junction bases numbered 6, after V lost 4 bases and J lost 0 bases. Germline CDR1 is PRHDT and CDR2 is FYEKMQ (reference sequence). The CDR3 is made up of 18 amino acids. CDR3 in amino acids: CASSSSGTSGISYNEQFF. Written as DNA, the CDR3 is TGTGCCAGCAGCTCCTCCGGGACTAGCGGGATCTCCTACAATGAGCAGTTCTTC.